This TCR beta chain was documented in a study of shared clonotypes between healthy human individuals (dated by TCRdb to 2020 to 2021). General notes on the study: A few men and two women, aged 18 to 49 years, made up the cohort. Blood TCR repertoires of roughly five healthy adults were deeply sequenced to estimate repertoire size and the extent of clonotype sharing between individuals. Different laboratories and diverse techniques were used to prepare libraries and sequence TCR repertoires, to increase sequencing depth and limit assay-specific biases. Per donor, leukapheresis produced somewhere between about 0.8 and 9 billion PBMCs. For each donor, three plates each were used for CD4 naive and CD4 memory, two plates were used for CD8 naive, and one plate was used for CD8 memory. What the study reported, not specific to this receptor: Compared with non-shared clonotypes, clonotypes shared by all four sorted-subset donors had higher generation probabilities. Because the study included only a small number of donors, the genetic and exposure-history diversity represented was limited. Across a handful of donors, around 5% of naive CD4, roughly 3.4% of naive CD8, approximately 2.5% of memory CD4, and around 0.4% of memory CD8 clonotypes were shared. Only blood was sampled, and tissue TCR repertoires likely differ from those in blood. Based on pairwise subsampling, the degree of clonotype sharing among donors was expected to be affected by sequencing depth. Naive subsets generally had larger estimated clonotype richness than memory subsets did. Even with the large sequencing depth, rarefaction of the sorted-subset datasets indicated that sequencing was incomplete.

Comments on this clone: It lacks a known antigen. Per-base quality was not reported, and no clone a single base away is much larger than it.

Using the deep immunoSEQ assay, multiplex PCR amplified TCR CDR3 regions from genomic DNA. Extracted genomic DNA from each cell subset was distributed evenly across all wells of several immunoSEQ 96-well plates, and each plate was treated as a replicate. For sorted subsets, roughly 200 ng of genomic DNA, equivalent to some 30,000 T cell genomes, went into each replicate PCR. Purified libraries were quantified with a Qubit 3.0 fluorometer, sized on a Bioanalyzer 2100, and re-quantified with the KAPA Library Quantification kit. Every immunoSEQ 96-well plate was sequenced on a separate single-read 150-cycle Illumina NextSeq 550 flow cell. The authors' pipeline ran thus. The immunoSEQ output contained only junctional sequences without quality scores, so filtering could not match that applied to full-length reads. To assign V/J genes and CDR3, sequences were annotated using PyIR, a Python wrapper for IgBLAST v1.9, with IMGT germline references. Any read was removed if the V/J assignment was weak (E-value above 1e-6), the CDR3 was missing, or the read contained stop codons, out-of-frame junctions, or ambiguous translated residues. V3J clonotypes were defined as sequences sharing the same inferred V gene, J gene, and CDR3 amino acid sequence. To compute the percentage overlap between repertoires, the number of shared unique clonotypes was divided by the size of the smaller repertoire. RTK rarefaction, the Chao1 estimator, and Recon v2.1 estimates of unobserved clonotypes were used to assess repertoire richness. Generation probabilities were computed with OLGA for all TCRbeta clonotypes obtained by the gDNA method from a handful of donors. TCRdb retrieved this table from immuneACCESS and kept in-frame rearrangements only. Not all clones are present; in checked studies, unresolved V genes account for under half, and no reason is known for the remainder. Clone size and V and J calls were adopted from that table, with D and trimming inferred from the DNA. Across this sample there are about 1 million clones, with roughly 80% seen only once. The biggest ten clones account for approximately 1.5% of the sample.

The V and J ends are trimmed by 0 bases and 11 bases, leaving 21 bases between them. The CDR3 goes from the cysteine to the phenylalanine over 15 residues. The read is trimmed to its CDR3 DNA, 45 bases read in frame from base 1. From the germline V gene, CDR1 is SGHDT and CDR2 is YYEEEE. Healthy HIV-negative adults with no recently reported acute infections or vaccinations were included as donors. Every donor was a Caucasian adult living in Nashville, Tennessee, USA. CD4+ T cells were enriched by magnetic negative selection, after which naive cells were positively selected on CD45RA and the negative fraction was taken as the memory subset. After blood collection by leukapheresis, PBMCs were isolated using Ficoll-Histopaque density gradient centrifugation and then cryopreserved in the vapor phase of liquid nitrogen. Purity and quantity of every magnetically sorted T cell population were checked by analytical flow cytometry. Genomic DNA was isolated from each sorted fraction and quantified by UV absorbance on a Nanodrop 2000c.

The sequence links TRBV5-6 to TRBJ2-7, with no reliable assignment of the D segment. The clonotype was recovered from a man aged 18 to 30 in good health. The sequenced sample was memory CD4+ T cells sorted from blood. Reading the label with the study, this specimen's cell subset or site is: CD45RA-negative fraction. At the DNA level, the sequence is TGTGCCAGCAGCTTGGTAGGCAGTTCGAACCACCCGGAGTACTTC. It is translated as CASSLVGSSNHPEYF.